This T cell receptor (beta chain) is from a study of tissue T cells after allogeneic stem cell transplantation. This CDR3 is 15 amino acids long. Per the germline V gene, CDR1 is KGHTA and CDR2 is FQNQQP. This sample's time point: mouse harvest day 7 after allogeneic transplant. Mouse grafts combined 10^7 T-cell-depleted bone marrow cells with 10^6 splenic CD5+ T cells. Tissues came from B6→BALB/c major-mismatch GVHD mice at day 7 or 14. Points from the study as a whole: Anatomically similar tissues had similar TCR repertoires within each patient.

Sequencing of TCRbeta CDR3 at survey depth gave sequences and template counts. Assay used: immunoSEQ multiplex PCR; TCRdb lists only in-frame clones, some missing. Of around 10,000 clones in the sample, around two fifths are singletons; the top ten hold 1.8%. This clone was detected only a few times. Antigen unknown. Here the gene names and germline are mouse. From the germline J gene comes the end of the CDR3, since the read stops 1 residue before it. Sequences were obtained from skin. The receptor's source is a female BALB/c mouse given C57BL/6 T cells with graft-versus-host disease after an allogeneic hematopoietic cell transplant. The chain is built from TRBV23 and TRBJ2-1; the table's D call TRBD2 went unverified against the DNA. The chain's CDR3 is CSSSQAGANYAEQFF. CDR3 bases read: TGCTCCAGCAGTCAGGCTGGGGCCAACTATGCTGAGCAGTTC.